Reported below is one T cell receptor beta chain. This CDR3 is 14 amino acids long. Germline CDR1 MNHNY, CDR2 SVGAGI (reference sequence). The V end lost 0 bases, the J end lost 3 bases, and 8 bases lay between the germline ends. Source study methods: Researchers report that nucleated cell counts were estimated from reference gene primer amplification. Measured with immunoSEQ multiplex PCR; TCRdb has only the in-frame clones, and not every one. Clone size and V and J calls were adopted from that table, with D and trimming inferred from the DNA. This sample has about 360,000 clones, with 70% to 90% found just once. The data derive from a study of blood T cell repertoires in COVID-19. In the study overall: Acute and convalescent COVID-19 specimens originated in the United States, Italy and Spain. In each case, the material was cDNA or gDNA derived from T cells, B-cell-depleted T cells, or PBMCs.

The V call is TRBV6-6, the J call TRBJ1-2; D gene unclear. This clonotype originated in a human donor in a cohort sampled during active COVID-19. Sample: peripheral blood. This CDR3 reads CASSYSPVDYGYTF. The CDR3 bases are TGTGCCAGCAGTTACTCCCCTGTCGACTATGGCTACACCTTC.